A single sample gave rise to the 7 T cell receptor beta chains below, sequenced in a study of spatial heterogeneity in lung cancer (dated by TCRdb to about 2019). Library preparation used 5' RACE. The sequencing machine was a NextSeq 500. Using fastp trimming at Q25 and MiXCR clonotype assembly, TCRdb reanalyzed the public sequencing data and kept in-frame beta chains. Rows are combined by CDR3 protein, so each entry shows the most common genes and DNA. The table for this sample lists 14,000 to 15,000 distinct CDR3 sequences; about 10% of them were counted only once. Jointly, the top ten make up 30% to 35% of the sample. The sample's time point, from its label and the paper: sample taken at primary tumor resection. Whole RNA extracted from tumor and nontumor lung tissue, or from cryopreserved PBMC samples, was used for TCR sequencing without cell sorting. The sequenced sample was PBMCs, obtained at surgery. Every receptor here comes from a female donor with early-stage non-small cell lung cancer.

This clonotype was seen many times. The rearrangement links TRBV28 to TRBJ2-7; D is undetermined. Germline V gene sequence: CDR1 MDHEN, CDR2 SYDVKM. V was pared by 4 bases and J by 6 bases, with 16 bases between. CDR3 size: 14 residues. CDR3 sequence (DNA): TGTGCCAGCAGTTGGACGCCCGGACCGTTCGAGCAGTACTTC. Its translation: CASSWTPGPFEQYF.

This clonotype came up many times. V and J are TRBV29-1 and TRBJ2-3; D not certain. CDR1 and CDR2 (germline): SQVTM, ANQGSEA. The length of the CDR3 is 13 residues. Trimming left V 4 bases short and J 1 base short, with 9 bases between. This chain's CDR3 is CSVGSRGTDTQYF. Written as DNA, the CDR3 is TGCAGCGTTGGGTCCCGGGGCACAGATACGCAGTATTTT.

The V and J genes are TRBV6-5 and TRBJ2-6; tentatively, D is TRBD1 (5 bases). This CDR3 is built from 14 residues. The V end lost 3 bases, the J end lost 3 bases, and 6 bases lay between the germline ends. The germline V gene encodes CDR1 MNHEY and CDR2 SVGAGI. CDR3 bases: TGTGCCAGCAGTTATCAGGGTGGGGCCAACGTCCTGACTTTC. Translation: CASSYQGGANVLTF.

By its share, this clonotype is medium-sized. CDR3 region: CSVGTGIYEQYF. CDR3 sequence (DNA): TGCAGCGTCGGGACAGGGATCTACGAGCAGTACTTC. The chain combines TRBV29-1 with TRBJ2-7, with 9 bases that match TRBD1. CDR3 size: 12 residues. With 6 bases clipped from V and 3 bases from J, the junction kept 3 bases outside the gene matches. Germline CDR1 and CDR2: SQVTM and ANQGSEA.

This clonotype showed up many times. V usage is TRBV10-3 and J usage is TRBJ1-6; no definite D call. Germline CDR1 ENHRY, CDR2 SYGVKD. The CDR3 is made up of 14 amino acids. Trimming shortened V by 5 bases and J by 0 bases, and 5 bases separated the two germline ends. The CDR3 region has the DNA TGTGCCATCAGTCAGGACTCCTATAATTCACCCCTCCACTTT. Its translation: CAISQDSYNSPLHF.

In its sample, this clonotype was seen many times. This sequence joins TRBV2 and TRBJ2-7; the match to TRBD2 covers 7 bases. The V gene end was trimmed by 2 bases and the J gene end by 4 bases; junction bases not matched to a gene: 5. The CDR3 is 14 amino acids. Germline V gives CDR1 SNHLY, CDR2 FYNNEI. CDR3 region: CASSEPLAAYEQYF. DNA of the CDR3: TGTGCCAGCAGTGAACCGCTAGCGGCGTACGAGCAGTACTTC.

This clonotype occurred many times. This chain uses TRBV30 with TRBJ2-3; 12 positions match TRBD2. CDR1 GTSNPN and CDR2 SVGIG come from the germline V gene (reference sequence). The CDR3 length is 16 residues. V lost 2 bases, J lost 2 bases, and 5 bases stayed unmatched. The CDR3 sequence is CAWSPLAGGPTDTQYF. The CDR3 bases are TGTGCCTGGAGTCCTCTAGCGGGGGGGCCCACAGATACGCAGTATTTT.